This T cell receptor (beta chain) is drawn from a study of T cell changes during pregnancy in multiple sclerosis (dated by TCRdb to about 2019). Regarding the research as a whole: The study looked at changes in the T cell repertoire across pregnancy in women with multiple sclerosis.

Preparation of the library involved the immunoSEQ multiplex PCR assay. In TCRdb, the immuneACCESS table is reduced to in-frame sequences with V and J assigned. These tables do not hold every clone; where another copy was compared, an unresolved V gene accounts for under half, and the others remain unexplained. The sample table holds some 19,000 clones, of which around 90% were seen once. The biggest ten clones account for approximately 5% of the sample. The V and J ends are trimmed by 5 bases and 4 bases, leaving 11 bases between them. The CDR3 covers 14 residues, taking in both the cysteine and the phenylalanine. The retained sequence is limited to the CDR3, 42 bases, with the frame set at the first base. The germline V gene yields KGHSY for CDR1 and FQNENV for CDR2. A word on this clone: Its antigen is not yet known. Base qualities are missing; no much larger clone stands one base away.

The sample here was CD8+ T cells from peripheral blood mononuclear cells, taken after pregnancy. The rearrangement combines TRBV16 with TRBJ2-2, with a tentative D gene TRBD2 over 6 matching bases. The source is a female donor in good health, enrolled as a control in a pregnancy study. The CDR3 in this case is CASSSGTFTGELFF. The sequenced DNA is TGTGCCAGCAGCTCCGGGACTTTCACCGGGGAGCTGTTTTTT.